The clone carrying this TCR beta chain was detected only a few times. The sample comes from a study of blood T cells in healthy people across ages. Trimming cost V 3 bases and J 6 bases, with 13 bases left between them. The CDR3 length is 14 residues. Together with a sample-barcoded 5' primer, a J-beta primer mix was included in a second PCR lasting roughly 6 to 12 cycles. TCRdb redid the calling of the 5' RACE reads with MiXCR, one entry per CDR3 protein. The sample has a few hundred thousand distinct CDR3 sequences, about 55% seen once. The sequence was obtained from a man aged 55-75 years in good health. The sample was blood. The V gene is TRBV12-3 or TRBV12-4, the J gene TRBJ2-3; weak D call: TRBD1 (5 bases). CDR3 sequence reads: CASSFSSGLDTQYF. In DNA, the CDR3 is TGTGCCAGCAGTTTTAGTTCAGGGCTCGATACGCAGTATTTT.